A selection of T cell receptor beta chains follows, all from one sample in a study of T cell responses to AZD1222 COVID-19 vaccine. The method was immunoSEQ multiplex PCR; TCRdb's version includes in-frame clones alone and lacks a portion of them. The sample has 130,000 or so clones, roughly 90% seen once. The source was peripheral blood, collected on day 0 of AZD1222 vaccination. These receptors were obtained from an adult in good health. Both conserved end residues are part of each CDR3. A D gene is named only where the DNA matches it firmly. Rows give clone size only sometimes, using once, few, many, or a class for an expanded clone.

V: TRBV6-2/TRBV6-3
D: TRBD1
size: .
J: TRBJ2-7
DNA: TGTGCCAGCAGCCCCGGGGGCTCCCGGGACAGGTACGAGCAGTACTTC
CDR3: CASSPGGSRDRYEQYF

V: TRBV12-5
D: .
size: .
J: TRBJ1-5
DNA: TGTGCTAGTGGTTTCGGACCAGATCAGCCCCAGCATTTT
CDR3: CASGFGPDQPQHF

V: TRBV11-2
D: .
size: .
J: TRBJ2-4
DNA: TGTGCCAGCAGCTTGGGCGGGACTTCGCCAGAAAACATTCAGTACTTC
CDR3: CASSLGGTSPENIQYF

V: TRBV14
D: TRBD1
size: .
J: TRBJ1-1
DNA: TGTGCCAGCAGCCAAGGGACAGGGAAGACTGAAGCTTTCTTT
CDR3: CASSQGTGKTEAFF

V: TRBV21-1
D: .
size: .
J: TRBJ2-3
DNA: TGTGCCAGCAGAGGGGGACAGGACAATAGCACAGATACGCAGTATTTT
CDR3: CASRGGQDNSTDTQYF

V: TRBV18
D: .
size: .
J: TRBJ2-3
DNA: TGTGCCAGCTCACAGGGGATTGGGGGCACAGATACGCAGTATTTT
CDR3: CASSQGIGGTDTQYF

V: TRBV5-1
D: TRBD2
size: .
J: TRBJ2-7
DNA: TGCGCCAGCAGCTTGGGCACTAGCGGGGTGCACGAGCAGTACTTC
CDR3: CASSLGTSGVHEQYF

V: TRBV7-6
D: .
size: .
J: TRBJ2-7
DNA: TGTGCCAGCAGCTTGGGGGGCGAGAGCTCCTACGAGCAGTACTTC
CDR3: CASSLGGESSYEQYF

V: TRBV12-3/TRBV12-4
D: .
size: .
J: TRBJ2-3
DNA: TGTGCCAGCAGTTTAAGGGATACGCAGTATTTT
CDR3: CASSLRDTQYF

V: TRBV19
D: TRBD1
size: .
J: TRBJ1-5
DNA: TGTGCCAGTAGTGGTCACAGGGGGCCGAGTCAGCCCCAGCATTTT
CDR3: CASSGHRGPSQPQHF

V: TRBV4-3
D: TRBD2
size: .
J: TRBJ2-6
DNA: TGCGCCAGCAGCCAAGGGAGCGGGGGGGCGTTCCCTGGGGCCAACGTCCTGACTTTC
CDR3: CASSQGSGGAFPGANVLTF

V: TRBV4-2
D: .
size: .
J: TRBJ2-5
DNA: TGTGCCAGCAGCCTGGGAAACCCTCCCCCCCAAGAGACCCAGTACTTC
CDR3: CASSLGNPPPQETQYF

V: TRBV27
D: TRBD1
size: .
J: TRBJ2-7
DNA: TGTGCCAGCAGATCCTCACTGACAGGGGCCGAGCAGTACTTC
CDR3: CASRSSLTGAEQYF

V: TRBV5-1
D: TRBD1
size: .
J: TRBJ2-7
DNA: TGCGCCAGCAGCCCCGGACAGGAAGAGTACGAGCAGTACTTC
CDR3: CASSPGQEEYEQYF

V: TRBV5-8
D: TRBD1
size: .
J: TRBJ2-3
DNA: TGTGCCAGCAGCTGGACAGGTCACGGAGTAGATACGCAGTATTTT
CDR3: CASSWTGHGVDTQYF

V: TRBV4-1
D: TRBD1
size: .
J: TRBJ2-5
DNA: TGCGCCAGCAGCCTGACAGGGTACCAAGAGACCCAGTACTTC
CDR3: CASSLTGYQETQYF

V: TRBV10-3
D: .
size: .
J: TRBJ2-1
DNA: TGTGCCATCAGTTCCACCACAGCGCCCGAGTACAATGAGCAGTTCTTC
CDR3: CAISSTTAPEYNEQFF

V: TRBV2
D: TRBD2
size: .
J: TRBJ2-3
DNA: TGTGCCAGCAATCCGGGACTAGCCTGGGGGGTGGATACGCAGTATTTT
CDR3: CASNPGLAWGVDTQYF

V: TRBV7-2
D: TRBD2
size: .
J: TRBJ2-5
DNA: TGTGCCAGCAGCTTAGCGGGGGGGCAAGAGACCCAGTACTTC
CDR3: CASSLAGGQETQYF

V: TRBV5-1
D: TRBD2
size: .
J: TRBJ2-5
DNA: TGCGCCAGCAGCTTGAGGCTAGCGGGGCGCCAAGAGACCCAGTACTTC
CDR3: CASSLRLAGRQETQYF

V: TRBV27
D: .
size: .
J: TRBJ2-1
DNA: TGTGCCAGCAGTCCCCTGGGCGGGATAACCGACAATGAGCAGTTCTTC
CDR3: CASSPLGGITDNEQFF

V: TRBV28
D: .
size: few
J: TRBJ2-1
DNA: TGTGCCAGCATGGCGGCCGCCATACCCGGAGATGAGCAGTTCTTC
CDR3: CASMAAAIPGDEQFF

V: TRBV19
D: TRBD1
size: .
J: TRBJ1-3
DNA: TGTGCCAGTAGTATTCGACAGGGAACCTCTGGAAACACCATATATTTT
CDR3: CASSIRQGTSGNTIYF

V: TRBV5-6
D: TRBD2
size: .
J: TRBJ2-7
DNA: TGTGCCAGCAGCTACACGGGGGGGGCACAGCAGTACTTC
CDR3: CASSYTGGAQQYF

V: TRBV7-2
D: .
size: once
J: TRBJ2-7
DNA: TGTGCCAGCAGCCCTAGACTAGTTGGCGAGCAGTACTTC
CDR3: CASSPRLVGEQYF

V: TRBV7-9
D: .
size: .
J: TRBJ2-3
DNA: TGTGCCAGCAGCTATAAGAACACAGATACGCAGTATTTT
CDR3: CASSYKNTDTQYF

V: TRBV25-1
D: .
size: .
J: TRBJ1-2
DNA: TGTGCCAGCAGTGATCCGGGGAGTTCCCATGGCTACACCTTC
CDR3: CASSDPGSSHGYTF

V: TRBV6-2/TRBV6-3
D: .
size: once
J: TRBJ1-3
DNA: TGTGCCAGCAGTTATCCCATCGCTACCTCTGGAAACACCATATATTTT
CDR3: CASSYPIATSGNTIYF

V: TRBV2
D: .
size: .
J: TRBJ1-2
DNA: TGTGCCAGCGTCCGGGAGGTAAACTATGGCTACACCTTC
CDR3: CASVREVNYGYTF

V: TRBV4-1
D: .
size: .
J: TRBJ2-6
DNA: TGCGCCAGCAGCCTCATAGGTAGCTCTGGGGCCAACGTCCTGACTTTC
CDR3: CASSLIGSSGANVLTF

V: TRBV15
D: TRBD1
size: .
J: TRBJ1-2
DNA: TGTGCCACCAGCAGACCTCGCGGGACAGGCCCTGCTAACTATGGCTACACCTTC
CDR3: CATSRPRGTGPANYGYTF

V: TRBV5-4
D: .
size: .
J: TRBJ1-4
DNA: TGTGCCAGCAGCTCCGGGACCCGTAATGAAAAACTGTTTTTT
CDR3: CASSSGTRNEKLFF

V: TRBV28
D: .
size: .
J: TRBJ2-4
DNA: TGTGCCAGCAGTTTATACAACAAAAGGAAAAACATTCAGTACTTC
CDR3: CASSLYNKRKNIQYF

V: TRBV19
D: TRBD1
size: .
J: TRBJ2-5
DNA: TGTGCCAGTAGGGCTACAGGGGTGGAGACCCAGTACTTC
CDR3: CASRATGVETQYF

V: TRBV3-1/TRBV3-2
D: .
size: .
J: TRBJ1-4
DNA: TGTGCCAGCAGCCAAGGTAGTGTCGGGGGAAGAGGAGAAAAACTGTTTTTT
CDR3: CASSQGSVGGRGEKLFF

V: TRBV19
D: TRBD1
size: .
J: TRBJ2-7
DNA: TGTGCCAGTAGAAGGGACAGGGAGGCCTACGAGCAGTACTTC
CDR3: CASRRDREAYEQYF

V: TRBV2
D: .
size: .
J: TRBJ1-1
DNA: TGTGCCAGCAGATTACAGGGAATCTGGACTGAAGCTTTCTTT
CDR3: CASRLQGIWTEAFF

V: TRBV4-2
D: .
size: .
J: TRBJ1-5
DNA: TGTGCCAGCAGCCAAGATCCGTGGACAGCCTATAGCAATCAGCCCCAGCATTTT
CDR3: CASSQDPWTAYSNQPQHF

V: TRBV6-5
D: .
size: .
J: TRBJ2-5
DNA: TGTGCCAGCAGCTCCCCCGGCGCTAGGGCAGAGACCCAGTACTTC
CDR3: CASSSPGARAETQYF

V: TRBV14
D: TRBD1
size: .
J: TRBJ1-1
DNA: TGTGCCAGCAGCCAAGATCTGGGACAGGGGACCACTGAAGCTTTCTTT
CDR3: CASSQDLGQGTTEAFF

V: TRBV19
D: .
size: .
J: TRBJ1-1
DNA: TGTGCCAGTAGTTTCCTGGGGGGTCCGAGGGTGAACACTGAAGCTTTCTTT
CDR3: CASSFLGGPRVNTEAFF

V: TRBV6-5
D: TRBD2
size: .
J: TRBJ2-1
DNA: TGTGCCAGCAGTCGCGGGGGAACAGCGAGGAATGAGCAGTTCTTC
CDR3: CASSRGGTARNEQFF

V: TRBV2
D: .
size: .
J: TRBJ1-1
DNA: TGTGCCAGCAGCGCCGGTGCGAACACTGAAGCTTTCTTT
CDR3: CASSAGANTEAFF

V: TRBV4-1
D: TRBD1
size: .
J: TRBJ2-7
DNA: TGCGCCAGCAGCCGGGGACAGGGCTCGAGCTCCTACGAGCAGTACTTC
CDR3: CASSRGQGSSSYEQYF

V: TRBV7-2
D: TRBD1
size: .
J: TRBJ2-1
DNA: TGTGCCAGCAGCCCGGACAGGAGGTACAATGAGCAGTTCTTC
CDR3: CASSPDRRYNEQFF

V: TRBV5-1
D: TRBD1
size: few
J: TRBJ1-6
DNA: TGCGCCAGCAGCTACCTCGGACAGGGGGCTTCCTATAATTCACCCCTCCACTTT
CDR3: CASSYLGQGASYNSPLHF